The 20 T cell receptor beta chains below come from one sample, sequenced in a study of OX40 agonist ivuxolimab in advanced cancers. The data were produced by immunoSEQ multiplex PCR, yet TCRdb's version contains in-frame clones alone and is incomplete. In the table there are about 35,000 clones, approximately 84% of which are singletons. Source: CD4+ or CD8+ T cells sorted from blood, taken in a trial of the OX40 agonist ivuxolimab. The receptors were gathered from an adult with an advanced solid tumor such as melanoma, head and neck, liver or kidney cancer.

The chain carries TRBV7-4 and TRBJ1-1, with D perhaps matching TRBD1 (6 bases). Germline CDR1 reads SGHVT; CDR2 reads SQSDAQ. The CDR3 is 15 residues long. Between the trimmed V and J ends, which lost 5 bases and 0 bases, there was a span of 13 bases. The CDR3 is CASSPKGGMNTEAFF. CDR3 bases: TGTGCCAGCAGCCCCAAGGGGGGAATGAACACTGAAGCTTTCTTT. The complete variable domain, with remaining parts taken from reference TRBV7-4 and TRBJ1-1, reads GAGVSQSPRYKVAKRGRDVALRCDSISGHVTLYWYRQTLGQGSEVLTYSQSDAQRDKSGRPSGRFSAERPERSVSTLKIQRTEQGDSAVYLCASSPKGGMNTEAFFGQGTRLTVV.

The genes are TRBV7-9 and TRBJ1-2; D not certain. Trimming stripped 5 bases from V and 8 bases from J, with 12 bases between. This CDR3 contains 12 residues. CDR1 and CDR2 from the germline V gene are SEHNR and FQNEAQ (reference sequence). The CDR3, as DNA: TGTGCCAGCAGCGTGCTAGAATCGGGCTACACCTTC. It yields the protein CASSVLESGYTF.

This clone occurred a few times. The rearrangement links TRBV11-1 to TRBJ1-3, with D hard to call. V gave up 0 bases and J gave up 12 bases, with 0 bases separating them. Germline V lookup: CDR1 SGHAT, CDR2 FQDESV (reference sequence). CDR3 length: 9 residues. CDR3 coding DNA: TGTGCCAGCAGCTTAGCCATATATTTT. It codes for CASSLAIYF.

The DNA for the CDR3 is TGTGCCAGCAGCTTAGGGGGGTCTCCCAACTACGAGCAGTACTTC. Its protein product is CASSLGGSPNYEQYF. The genes are TRBV11-3 and TRBJ2-7, with D tentatively TRBD1 or TRBD2 (5 bases each). The germline CDR1 and CDR2 sequences are SGHNT and YENEEA. Trimming cost V 1 base and J 3 bases, with 13 bases left between them. The CDR3 length is 15 residues.

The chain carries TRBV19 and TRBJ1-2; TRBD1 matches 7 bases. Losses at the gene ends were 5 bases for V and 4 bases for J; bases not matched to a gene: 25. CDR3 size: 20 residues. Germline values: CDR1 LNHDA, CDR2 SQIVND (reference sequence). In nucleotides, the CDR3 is TGTGCCAGTAGTTCCCCGACAGGGCTAGCAACGGAAGAATCCCTCTATGGCTACACCTTC. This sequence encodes CASSSPTGLATEESLYGYTF. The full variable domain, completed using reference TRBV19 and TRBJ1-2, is DGGITQSPKYLFRKEGQNVTLSCEQNLNHDAMYWYRQDPGQGLRLIYYSQIVNDFQKGDIAEGYSVSREKKESFPLTVTSAQKNPTAFYLCASSSPTGLATEESLYGYTFGSGTRLTVV.

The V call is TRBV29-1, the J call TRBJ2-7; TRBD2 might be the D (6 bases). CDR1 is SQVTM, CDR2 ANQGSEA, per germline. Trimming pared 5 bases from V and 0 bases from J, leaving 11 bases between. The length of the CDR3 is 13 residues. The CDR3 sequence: CSVLVADSYEQYF. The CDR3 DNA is TGCAGCGTTCTTGTAGCGGACTCCTACGAGCAGTACTTC.

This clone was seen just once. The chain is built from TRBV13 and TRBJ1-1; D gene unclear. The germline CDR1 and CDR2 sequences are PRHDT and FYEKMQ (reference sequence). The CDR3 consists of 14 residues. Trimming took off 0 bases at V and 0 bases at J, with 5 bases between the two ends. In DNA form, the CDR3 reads TGTGCCAGCAGCTTAGGGCAGATGAACACTGAAGCTTTCTTT. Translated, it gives CASSLGQMNTEAFF.

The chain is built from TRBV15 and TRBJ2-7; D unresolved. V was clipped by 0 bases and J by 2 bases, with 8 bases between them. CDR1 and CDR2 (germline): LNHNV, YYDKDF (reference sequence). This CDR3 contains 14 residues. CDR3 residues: CATSRDGVAYEQYF. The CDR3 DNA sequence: TGTGCCACCAGCAGAGACGGTGTAGCCTACGAGCAGTACTTC.

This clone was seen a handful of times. CDR3 bases: TGTGCCAGCGCCGAGGGGCTCTATGGCTACACCTTC. Protein sequence: CASAEGLYGYTF. J is TRBJ1-2 and V is TRBV14, with D possibly matching TRBD1 (5 bases). This CDR3 is built from 12 residues. Trimming left V 8 bases short and J 4 bases short, with 11 bases between. Germline V gene sequence: CDR1 SGHDN, CDR2 FVKESK.

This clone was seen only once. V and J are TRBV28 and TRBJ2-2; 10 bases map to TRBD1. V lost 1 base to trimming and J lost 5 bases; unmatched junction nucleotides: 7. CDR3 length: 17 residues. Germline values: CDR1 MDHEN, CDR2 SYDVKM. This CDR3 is CASSLSIGTGETGELFF. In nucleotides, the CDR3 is TGTGCCAGCAGTTTATCCATCGGGACAGGGGAGACCGGGGAGCTGTTTTTT.

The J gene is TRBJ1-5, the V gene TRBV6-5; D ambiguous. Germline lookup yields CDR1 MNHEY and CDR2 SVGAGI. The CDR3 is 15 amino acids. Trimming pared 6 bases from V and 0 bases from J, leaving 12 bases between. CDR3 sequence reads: CASSPATLSNQPQHF. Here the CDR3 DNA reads TGTGCCAGCAGCCCCGCCACCCTTAGCAATCAGCCCCAGCATTTT.

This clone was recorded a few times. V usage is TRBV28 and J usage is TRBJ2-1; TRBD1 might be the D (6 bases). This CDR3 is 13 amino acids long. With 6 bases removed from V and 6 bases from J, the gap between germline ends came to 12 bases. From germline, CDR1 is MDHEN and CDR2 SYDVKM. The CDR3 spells CASRLPGVNEQFF. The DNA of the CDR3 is TGTGCCAGCAGACTCCCAGGGGTCAATGAGCAGTTCTTC.

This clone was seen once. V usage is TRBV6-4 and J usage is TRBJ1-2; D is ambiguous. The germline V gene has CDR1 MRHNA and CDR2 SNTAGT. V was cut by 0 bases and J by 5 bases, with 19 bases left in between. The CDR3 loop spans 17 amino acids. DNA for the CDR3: TGTGCCAGCAGTGACTCCGCGGATGGGTTTTTTCCTTATGGCTACACCTTC. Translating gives CASSDSADGFFPYGYTF.

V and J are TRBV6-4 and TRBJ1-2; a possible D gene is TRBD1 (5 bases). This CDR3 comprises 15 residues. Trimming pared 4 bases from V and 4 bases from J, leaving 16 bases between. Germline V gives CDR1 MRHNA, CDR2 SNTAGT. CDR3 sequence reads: CASSVGSGPGYGYTF. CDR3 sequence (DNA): TGTGCCAGCAGTGTCGGGTCGGGGCCCGGCTATGGCTACACCTTC.

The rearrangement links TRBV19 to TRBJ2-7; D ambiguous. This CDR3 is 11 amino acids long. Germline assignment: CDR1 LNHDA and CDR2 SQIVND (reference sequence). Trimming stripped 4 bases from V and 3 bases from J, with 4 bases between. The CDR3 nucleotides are TGTGCCAGTAGTAACAGCTACGAGCAGTACTTC. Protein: CASSNSYEQYF.

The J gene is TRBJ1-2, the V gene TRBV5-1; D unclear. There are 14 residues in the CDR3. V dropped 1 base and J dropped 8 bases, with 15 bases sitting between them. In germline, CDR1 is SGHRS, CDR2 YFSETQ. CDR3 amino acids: CASSLMGPAEGYTF. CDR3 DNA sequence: TGCGCCAGCAGCTTGATGGGCCCTGCCGAAGGCTACACCTTC.

The CDR3 region is CASGRGSGNTIYF. The CDR3, as DNA: TGTGCCAGCGGCCGGGGCTCTGGAAACACCATATATTTT. The chain combines TRBV28 with TRBJ1-3, with D unresolved. This CDR3 has 13 amino acids. V was cut by 8 bases and J by 0 bases, with 8 bases left in between. The V gene's germline CDR1 is MDHEN and CDR2 SYDVKM.

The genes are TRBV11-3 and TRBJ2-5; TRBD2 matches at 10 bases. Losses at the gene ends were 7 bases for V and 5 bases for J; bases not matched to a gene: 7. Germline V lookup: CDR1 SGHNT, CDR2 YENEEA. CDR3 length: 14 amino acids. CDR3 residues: CASKERGGPETQYF. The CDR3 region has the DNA TGTGCCAGCAAAGAGCGGGGGGGCCCCGAGACCCAGTACTTC.

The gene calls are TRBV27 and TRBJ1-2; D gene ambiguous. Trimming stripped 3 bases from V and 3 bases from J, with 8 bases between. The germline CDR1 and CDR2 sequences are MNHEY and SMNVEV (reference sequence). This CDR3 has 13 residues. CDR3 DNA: TGTGCCAGCAGTTTGACTCTTGACTATGGCTACACCTTC. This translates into CASSLTLDYGYTF.

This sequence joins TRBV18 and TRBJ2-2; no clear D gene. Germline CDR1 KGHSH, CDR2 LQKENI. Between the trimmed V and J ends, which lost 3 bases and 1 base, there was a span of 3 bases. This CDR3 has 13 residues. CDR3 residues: CASSPLNTGELFF. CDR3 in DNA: TGTGCCAGCTCACCGCTGAACACCGGGGAGCTGTTTTTT.